The TCR beta chain under discussion was sequenced for a study of technical replicates of blood from a handful of donors. Germline CDR1 reads SGHRS; CDR2 reads YFSETQ. V lost 3 bases, J lost 9 bases, and 9 bases lay in between. There are 11 residues in the CDR3. TCRdb keeps only in-frame clones here, not all; method: immunoSEQ multiplex PCR. The data show roughly 50,000 clones, 90% to 95% seen once. The sample comprised PBMCs. The clonotype was recovered from a human donor in good health. Some clones in this sample may be carry-over from other donors' samples. V gene TRBV5-1 combines with J gene TRBJ2-5, with unresolved D. CDR3 nucleotides: TGCGCCAGCAGCTCGGAGAAAGCCCAGTACTTC. It encodes CASSSEKAQYF.